One and the same sample provided the 25 T cell receptor beta chains below, sequenced in a study of blood T cell repertoires in COVID-19. The protocol was immunoSEQ multiplex PCR, while the TCRdb copy is restricted to in-frame clones and leaves out a portion. The table has just over 150,000 clones, approximately 80% seen once. The sequenced material came from peripheral blood. The source is a man in his 60s with acute or convalescent COVID-19.

The chain has TRBV4-3 and TRBJ2-3, with D maybe TRBD2 (5 bases). V lost 4 bases, J lost 1 base, and 9 bases lay in between. The germline V gene has CDR1 LGHNA and CDR2 YSLEER. This CDR3 spans 14 amino acids. CDR3 DNA: TGCGCCAGCAGCCCCAACGGGGGCACAGATACGCAGTATTTT. Its protein is CASSPNGGTDTQYF.

The chain has TRBV11-2 and TRBJ1-1; D ambiguous. Deletions cut 0 bases from V and 5 bases from J, with 7 bases between. This CDR3 spans 13 amino acids. Germline CDR1 is SGHAT and CDR2 is FQNNGV. The CDR3 nucleotides are TGTGCCAGCAGCTTAGATCAGGATACTGAAGCTTTCTTT. Its protein is CASSLDQDTEAFF.

This chain uses TRBV7-2 with TRBJ1-2; D may be TRBD1 (5 bases). From germline, CDR1 is SGHTA and CDR2 FQGNSA. The CDR3 spans 14 residues. V lost 5 bases and J 6 bases, leaving 16 bases between the germline ends. CDR3 bases: TGTGCCAGCAGCCCAGGAAGGGGATTGAATGGCTACACCTTC. Translated, it gives CASSPGRGLNGYTF.

This chain links TRBV5-1 with TRBJ2-7; the match to TRBD1 covers 8 bases. This CDR3 comprises 16 residues. The germline gives CDR1 SGHRS, CDR2 YFSETQ. The V and J ends lost 5 bases and 0 bases, in that order; junction bases with no gene match: 10. The CDR3 DNA reads TGCGCCAGCAGGGCTACAGGGGGACCTAACTCCTACGAGCAGTACTTC. Translating gives CASRATGGPNSYEQYF.

The chain employs TRBV12-3 or TRBV12-4 and TRBJ2-3; a weak D match, TRBD2 (6 bases). V was pared by 10 bases and J by 0 bases, with 11 bases between. There are 13 residues in the CDR3. CDR3 loop: CATGTLSTDTQYF. The CDR3 nucleotides are TGTGCCACCGGGACTCTTAGCACAGATACGCAGTATTTT.

V is TRBV7-2 and J is TRBJ2-2; 10 bases fit TRBD2. V trimming: 0 bases; J trimming: 1 base; junction bases outside the gene matches: 8. The V gene's germline CDR1 is SGHTA and CDR2 FQGNSA. This CDR3 region has 19 residues. The CDR3 spells CASSLAKNVAGGNTGELFF. The CDR3 DNA is TGTGCCAGCAGCTTAGCGAAGAACGTAGCGGGGGGGAACACCGGGGAGCTGTTTTTT.

J is TRBJ1-5 and V is TRBV18; D gene uncertain. Germline lookup yields CDR1 KGHSH and CDR2 LQKENI. Trimming removed 9 bases from V and 0 bases from J, with 12 bases in between. The CDR3 loop spans 14 amino acids. DNA for the CDR3: TGTGCCAGTTCAAGAGGTCCTAGCAATCAGCCCCAGCATTTT. Protein sequence: CASSRGPSNQPQHF.

Here the CDR3 DNA reads TGTGCCAGCAGCTTAGCTAGGGGACAGAGCCTCTATGGCTACACCTTC. Amino acid sequence: CASSLARGQSLYGYTF. The V call is TRBV7-8, the J call TRBJ1-2; 7 positions agree with TRBD1. Germline trimming cut 0 bases from V and 4 bases from J; bases unmatched to any gene: 8. The CDR3 consists of 16 residues. Germline assignment: CDR1 SGHVS and CDR2 FQNEAQ.

This chain joins TRBV14 and TRBJ2-5, with unresolved D. This CDR3 spans 14 amino acids. Per the germline V gene, CDR1 is SGHDN and CDR2 is FVKESK. Trimming took 1 base from V and 5 from J, leaving 11 bases between them. The CDR3 reads CASSQAALRETQYF. The CDR3, as DNA: TGTGCCAGCAGCCAAGCCGCCTTGCGGGAGACCCAGTACTTC. The whole variable domain, remainder taken from reference TRBV14 and TRBJ2-5, is EAGVTQFPSHSVIEKGQTVTLRCDPISGHDNLYWYRRVMGKEIKFLLHFVKESKQDESGMPNNRFLAERTGGTYSTLKVQPAELEDSGVYFCASSQAALRETQYFGPGTRLLVL.

The rearrangement links TRBV5-1 to TRBJ2-7; 7 nucleotides match TRBD1. Germline CDR1 SGHRS, CDR2 YFSETQ. With 4 bases clipped from V and 3 bases from J, the junction kept 7 bases outside the gene matches. The CDR3 has 14 amino acids. The CDR3 region has the DNA TGCGCCAGCAGCCCGACAGGGATTGGCTACGAGCAGTACTTC. Residues: CASSPTGIGYEQYF.

This rearrangement joins TRBV4-3 to TRBJ2-2, with D perhaps TRBD1 (5 bases). V shed 0 bases and J shed 6 bases, with 11 bases lying between them. The CDR3 contains 15 residues. The germline gives CDR1 LGHNA, CDR2 YSLEER. In DNA, the CDR3 is TGCGCCAGCAGCCAAGACGGCAGGGATCCCGGGGAGCTGTTTTTT. Translating it yields CASSQDGRDPGELFF.

V and J are TRBV6-5 and TRBJ1-2, with D tentatively TRBD1 (6 bases). Trimming stripped 7 bases from V and 2 bases from J, with 17 bases between. Looked up from germline, CDR1 is MNHEY and CDR2 is SVGAGI. The CDR3 is 15 residues long. The CDR3 here is CASTARRTENYGYTF. The CDR3 region has the DNA TGTGCCAGCACCGCCCGAAGGACAGAAAACTATGGCTACACCTTC.

This clone was counted only a few times. The V call is TRBV6-5, the J call TRBJ1-6, with D possibly being TRBD1 (6 bases). Germline V gene sequence: CDR1 MNHEY, CDR2 SVGAGI. Trimming cost V 6 bases and J 5 bases, with 11 bases left between them. CDR3 length: 14 residues. The CDR3 reads CASRGQPDNSPLHF. CDR3 in DNA: TGTGCCAGCAGGGGACAACCGGATAATTCACCCCTCCACTTT.

The chain links TRBV9 to TRBJ2-1, with D hard to call. The CDR3 consists of 13 residues. Trimming removed 4 bases from V and 10 bases from J, with 15 bases in between. Germline CDR1 is SGDLS and CDR2 is YYNGEE. CDR3: CASSLPPGQEQFF. The DNA of the CDR3 is TGTGCCAGCAGCTTACCCCCGGGTCAAGAGCAGTTCTTC.

The rearrangement uses TRBV5-4 and TRBJ2-1, with 8 bases identical to TRBD2. The V and J ends lost 0 bases and 4 bases, in that order; junction bases with no gene match: 3. The CDR3 contains 15 residues. The germline V gene has CDR1 SGHNT and CDR2 YYREEE (reference sequence). CDR3 coding DNA: TGTGCCAGCAGCTTGGTCGCTAGCGGGTACAATGAGCAGTTCTTC. It specifies CASSLVASGYNEQFF.

The V call is TRBV12-3 or TRBV12-4, the J call TRBJ2-2; 7 bases line up with TRBD2. The ends lost 5 bases at V and 6 bases at J; junction bases unmatched: 3. This CDR3 has 13 amino acids. CDR3 sequence (DNA): TGTGCCAGCAGTCCCACTAGCGCCGGGGAGCTGTTTTTT. Protein product: CASSPTSAGELFF.

The chain links TRBV3-1 (or the pseudogene TRBV3-2) to TRBJ1-1, with D perhaps TRBD1 (5 bases). Germline V gene lookup returns CDR1 LGHDT and CDR2 YNNKEL (reference sequence). The CDR3 consists of 14 residues. V gave up 1 base and J gave up 6 bases, with 12 bases separating them. Here the CDR3 DNA reads TGTGCCAGCAGCCAAGTCCAGGGAGGCGCTGAAGCTTTCTTT. Protein product: CASSQVQGGAEAFF.

A few counts support this clone. The V gene is TRBV19, the J gene TRBJ1-5, with TRBD1 matching over 7 bases. The CDR3 covers 18 residues. After removal of 6 bases from V and 0 bases from J, the junction contained 14 bases not matched to a gene. Per germline, CDR1 LNHDA and CDR2 SQIVND (reference sequence). DNA of the CDR3: TGTGCCAGTAGCCGCGACAGGGCCTTCACAATTAGCAATCAGCCCCAGCATTTT. This translates into CASSRDRAFTISNQPQHF.

This rearrangement joins TRBV30 to TRBJ1-5; weak D call: TRBD1 (5 bases). The CDR3 length is 13 residues. With 2 bases removed from V and 3 bases from J, the gap between germline ends came to 8 bases. Germline V gives CDR1 GTSNPN, CDR2 SVGIG (reference sequence). The CDR3 protein is CAWSSGYNQPQHF. In nucleotides, the CDR3 is TGTGCCTGGAGTTCAGGGTACAATCAGCCCCAGCATTTT.

The rearrangement links TRBV5-6 to TRBJ2-3; 10 nucleotides align to TRBD1. The V and J ends lost 2 bases and 4 bases, in that order; junction bases with no gene match: 7. Germline CDR1 is SGHDT and CDR2 is YYEEEE. The CDR3 length is 16 residues. The DNA of the CDR3 is TGTGCCAGCAGCTTTCGCCGACAGGGGGCAGCAGATACGCAGTATTTT. Its translation is CASSFRRQGAADTQYF.

The rearrangement links TRBV5-4 to TRBJ2-1; TRBD2 matches at 8 bases. J was trimmed by 5 bases and V by 1 base; bases with no gene match: 5. This CDR3 contains 15 residues. Per germline, CDR1 SGHNT and CDR2 YYREEE (reference sequence). The DNA of the CDR3 is TGTGCCAGCAGCTTGTTACTAGCGGTAAACAATGAGCAGTTCTTC. Its translation is CASSLLLAVNNEQFF.

This chain links TRBV2 with TRBJ1-5; D possibly corresponds to TRBD1 (5 bases). From germline, CDR1 is SNHLY and CDR2 FYNNEI. The V end lost 10 bases, the J end lost 0 bases, and 13 bases lay between the germline ends. The CDR3 totals 14 residues. The CDR3 region has the DNA TGTGCCACCACGGTCGGACATAGCAATCAGCCCCAGCATTTT. It encodes CATTVGHSNQPQHF.

The CDR3 loop is CSARRGDTQYF. The CDR3 DNA is TGCAGTGCTCGGAGGGGTGATACGCAGTATTTT. V and J are TRBV20-1 and TRBJ2-3, with D perhaps TRBD2 (6 bases). V was clipped by 5 bases and J by 6 bases, with 9 bases between them. The CDR3 is 11 amino acids. Germline CDR1 reads DFQATT; CDR2 reads SNEGSKA (reference sequence).

This clone was found a few times. The genes are TRBV28 and TRBJ1-6; 9 bases match TRBD1. Germline V gene sequence: CDR1 MDHEN, CDR2 SYDVKM. The CDR3 has 16 residues. V lost 5 bases, J lost 7 bases, and 9 bases stayed unmatched. CDR3 residues: CASSKSGQGVNSPLHF. CDR3 DNA: TGTGCCAGCAGTAAGTCGGGACAGGGAGTAAATTCACCCCTCCACTTT.

The rearrangement links TRBV28 to TRBJ1-5; 9 bases agree with TRBD1. The J segment lost 2 bases and the V segment lost 7 bases, leaving 15 bases of the junction unmatched. The germline CDR1 and CDR2 sequences are MDHEN and SYDVKM. The CDR3 runs to 18 residues. In nucleotides, the CDR3 is TGTGCCAGCATCCATGGGACAGGGCTAGCAGGGGGCAATCAGCCCCAGCATTTT. Translating gives CASIHGTGLAGGNQPQHF.